This T cell receptor beta chain was obtained from a study of blood T cell repertoires in COVID-19. Method: immunoSEQ multiplex PCR; TCRdb's copy keeps in-frame clones and lacks some. The data show tens of thousands of clones, with 70% to 80% seen just once and roughly 22% held by the top ten. Trimming cost V 2 bases and J 2 bases; bases outside gene matches: 6. The CDR3 runs 16 residues. CDR1 and CDR2 (germline): MDHEN, SYDVKM. This TCR came from a human donor in a cohort sampled during active COVID-19. The sample taken for sequencing was peripheral blood. The chain couples TRBV28 to TRBJ2-5, with 9 bases identical to TRBD1. CDR3 sequence: CASSLGQGLGQETQYF. Here the CDR3 DNA reads TGTGCCAGCAGTTTAGGACAGGGGTTGGGGCAAGAGACCCAGTACTTC.